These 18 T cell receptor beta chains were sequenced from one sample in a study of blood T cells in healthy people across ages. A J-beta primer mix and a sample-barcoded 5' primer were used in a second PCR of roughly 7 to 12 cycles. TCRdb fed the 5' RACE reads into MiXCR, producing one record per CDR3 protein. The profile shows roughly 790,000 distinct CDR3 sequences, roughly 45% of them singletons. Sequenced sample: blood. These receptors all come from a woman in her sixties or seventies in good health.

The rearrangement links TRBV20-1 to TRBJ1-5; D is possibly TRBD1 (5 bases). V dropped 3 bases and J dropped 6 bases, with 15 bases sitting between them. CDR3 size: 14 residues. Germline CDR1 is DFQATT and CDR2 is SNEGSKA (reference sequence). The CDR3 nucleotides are TGCAGTGCTAGTAAGCAGGGCCTGGTTCAGCCCCAGCATTTT. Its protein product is CSASKQGLVQPQHF.

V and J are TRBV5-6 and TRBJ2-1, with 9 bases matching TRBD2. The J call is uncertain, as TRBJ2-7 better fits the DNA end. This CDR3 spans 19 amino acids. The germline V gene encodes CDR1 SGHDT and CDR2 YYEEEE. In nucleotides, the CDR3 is TGTGCCAGCAGCTTGCGTTGGTCTAGCGGGGACCAAGTCTACAATGAGCAGTACTTC. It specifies CASSLRWSSGDQVYNEQYF.

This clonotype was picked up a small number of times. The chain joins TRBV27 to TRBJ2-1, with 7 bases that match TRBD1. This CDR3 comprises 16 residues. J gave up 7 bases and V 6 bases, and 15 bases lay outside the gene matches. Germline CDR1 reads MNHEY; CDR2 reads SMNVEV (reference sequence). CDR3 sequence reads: CASSHNDRVEGNEQFF. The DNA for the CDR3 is TGTGCCAGCAGCCACAACGACAGGGTGGAAGGGAATGAGCAGTTCTTC.

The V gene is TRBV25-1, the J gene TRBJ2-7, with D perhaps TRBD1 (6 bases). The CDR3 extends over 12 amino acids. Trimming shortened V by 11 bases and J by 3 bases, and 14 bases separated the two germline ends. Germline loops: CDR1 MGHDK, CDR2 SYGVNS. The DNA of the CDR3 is TGTGCCGGCAAGGGGGTCTACTACGAGCAGTACTTC. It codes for CAGKGVYYEQYF.

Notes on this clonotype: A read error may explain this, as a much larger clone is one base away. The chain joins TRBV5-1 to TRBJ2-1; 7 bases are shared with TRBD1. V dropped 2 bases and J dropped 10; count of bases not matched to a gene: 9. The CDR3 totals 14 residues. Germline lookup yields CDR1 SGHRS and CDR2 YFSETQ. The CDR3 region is CASSFEGQPYEQFF. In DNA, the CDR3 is TGCGCCAGCAGCTTCGAGGGACAGCCCTACGAGCAGTTCTTC.

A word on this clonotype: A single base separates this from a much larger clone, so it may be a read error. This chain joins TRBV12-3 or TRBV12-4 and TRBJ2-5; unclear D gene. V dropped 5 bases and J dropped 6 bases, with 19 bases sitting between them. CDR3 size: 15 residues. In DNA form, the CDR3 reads TGTGCCAGCAGTCCCGGGTTTACCCATGTACAGACCCAGTACTTC. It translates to CASSPGFTHVQTQYF.

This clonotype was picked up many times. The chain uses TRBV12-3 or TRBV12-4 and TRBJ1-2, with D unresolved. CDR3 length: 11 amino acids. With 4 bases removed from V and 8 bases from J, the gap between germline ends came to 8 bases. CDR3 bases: TGTGCCAGCAGTTGGGAGACGGGCTACACCTTC. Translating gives CASSWETGYTF.

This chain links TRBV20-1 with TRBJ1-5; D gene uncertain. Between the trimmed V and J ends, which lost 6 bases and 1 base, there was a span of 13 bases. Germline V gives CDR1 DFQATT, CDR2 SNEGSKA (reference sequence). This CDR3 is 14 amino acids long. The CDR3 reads CSAMAGGSNQPQHF. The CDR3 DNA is TGCAGTGCGATGGCAGGAGGGAGCAATCAGCCCCAGCATTTT.

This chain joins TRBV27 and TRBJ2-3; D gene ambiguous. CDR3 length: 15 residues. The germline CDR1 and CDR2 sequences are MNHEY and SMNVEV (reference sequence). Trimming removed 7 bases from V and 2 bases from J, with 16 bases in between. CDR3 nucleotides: TGTGCCAGCACCTACAGTGGAGAATACACAGATACGCAGTATTTT. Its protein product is CASTYSGEYTDTQYF.

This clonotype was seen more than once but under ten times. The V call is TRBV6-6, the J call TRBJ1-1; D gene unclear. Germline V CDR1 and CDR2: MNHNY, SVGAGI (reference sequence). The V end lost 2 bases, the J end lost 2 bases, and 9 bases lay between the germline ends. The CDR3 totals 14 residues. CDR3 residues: CASSYGSVNTEAFF. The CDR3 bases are TGTGCCAGCAGTTACGGGTCCGTAAACACTGAAGCTTTCTTT.

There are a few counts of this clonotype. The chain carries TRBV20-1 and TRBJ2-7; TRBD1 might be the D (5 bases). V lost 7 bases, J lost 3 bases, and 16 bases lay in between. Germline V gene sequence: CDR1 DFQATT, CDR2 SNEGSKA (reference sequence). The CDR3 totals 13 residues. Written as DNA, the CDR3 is TGCAGTGGACAGTACCCGTCCAACTACGAGCAGTACTTC. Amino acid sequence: CSGQYPSNYEQYF.

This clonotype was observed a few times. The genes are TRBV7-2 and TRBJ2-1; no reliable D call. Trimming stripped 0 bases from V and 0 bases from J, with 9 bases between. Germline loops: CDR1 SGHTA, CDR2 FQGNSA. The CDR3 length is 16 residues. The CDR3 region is CASSLAGPGSYNEQFF. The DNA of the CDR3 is TGTGCCAGCAGCTTAGCGGGTCCCGGCTCCTACAATGAGCAGTTCTTC.

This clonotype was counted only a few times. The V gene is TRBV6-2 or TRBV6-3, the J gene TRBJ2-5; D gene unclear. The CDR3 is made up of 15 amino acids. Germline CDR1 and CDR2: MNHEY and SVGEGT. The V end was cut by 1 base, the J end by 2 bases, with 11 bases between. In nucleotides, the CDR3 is TGTGCCAGCAGTTACTTACCTGGCCGGCAAGAGACCCAGTACTTC. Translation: CASSYLPGRQETQYF.

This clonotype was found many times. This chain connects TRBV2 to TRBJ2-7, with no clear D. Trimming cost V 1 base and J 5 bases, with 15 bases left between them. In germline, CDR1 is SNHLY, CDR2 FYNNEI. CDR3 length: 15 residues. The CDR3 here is CASSEEGLLTHEQYF. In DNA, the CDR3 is TGTGCCAGCAGTGAAGAGGGTCTTCTGACCCACGAGCAGTACTTC.

CDR3 protein: CASSIGLAVNNEQFF. CDR3 nucleotides: TGTGCCAGCAGCATTGGACTAGCGGTGAACAATGAGCAGTTCTTC. V usage is TRBV9 and J usage is TRBJ2-1, with 10 bases fitting TRBD2. The CDR3 length is 15 residues. Germline V gives CDR1 SGDLS, CDR2 YYNGEE. Trimming cost V 4 bases and J 5 bases; bases outside gene matches: 6. The whole variable domain, filled in from reference TRBV9 and TRBJ2-1, reads DSGVTQTPKHLITATGQRVTLRCSPRSGDLSVYWYQQSLDQGLQFLIQYYNGEERAKGNILERFSAQQFPDLHSELNLSSLELGDSALYFCASSIGLAVNNEQFFGPGTRLTVL.

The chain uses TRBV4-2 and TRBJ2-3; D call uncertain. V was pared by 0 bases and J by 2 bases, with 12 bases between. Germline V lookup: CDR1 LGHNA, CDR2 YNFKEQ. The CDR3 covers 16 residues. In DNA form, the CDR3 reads TGTGCCAGCAGCCAAGATCTAATAGGGCACACAGATACGCAGTATTTT. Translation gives CASSQDLIGHTDTQYF.

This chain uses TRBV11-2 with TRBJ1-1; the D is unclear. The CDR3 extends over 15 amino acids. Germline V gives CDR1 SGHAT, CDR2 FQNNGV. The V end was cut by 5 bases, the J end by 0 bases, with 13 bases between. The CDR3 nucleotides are TGTGCCAGCAGCCCCTTTACAAACCTGAACACTGAAGCTTTCTTT. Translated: CASSPFTNLNTEAFF.

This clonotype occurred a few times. CDR3 nucleotides: TGTGCCAGCAGTCCCGACCTCGGGCTTCAATATGGCTACACCTTC. It codes for CASSPDLGLQYGYTF. The chain couples TRBV12-3 or TRBV12-4 to TRBJ1-2; D unresolved. V was trimmed by 5 bases and J by 5 bases, leaving 18 bases between them. The CDR3 length is 15 residues.